The 31 T cell receptor beta chains in this list originate from one sample, sequenced in a study of shared T cell receptors in the human thymus. The assay was immunoSEQ multiplex PCR, and TCRdb's table has in-frame clones only and misses some. The sample consists of about 660,000 clones, roughly 86% of them appearing once. A further study also used this sample, focusing on human thymus T cells.

The sample comprised thymocytes. Receptor source: a boy in the first two years of life with a congenital heart defect.

This rearrangement joins TRBV12-5 to TRBJ2-7, with TRBD1 as a possible D gene (7 bases). With 5 bases removed from V and 0 bases from J, the gap between germline ends came to 23 bases. Germline-derived CDR1 and CDR2 are LGHNT and FRNRAP. This CDR3 region has 18 residues. CDR3 nucleotide sequence: TGTGCTAGTGGTCACAAGAGGACAGGACTACACCCCTCCTACGAGCAGTACTTC. Translating gives CASGHKRTGLHPSYEQYF.

The CDR3 reads CASSPPRETQYF. In DNA, the CDR3 is TGTGCCAGCAGTCCCCCGAGGGAGACCCAGTACTTC. V gene TRBV28 combines with J gene TRBJ2-5, with no clear D. V was pared by 5 bases and J by 5 bases, with 9 bases between. This CDR3 has 12 amino acids. The germline gives CDR1 MDHEN, CDR2 SYDVKM.

The rearrangement uses TRBV27 and TRBJ1-1; perhaps TRBD1 as D (6 bases). This CDR3 region has 13 residues. Germline V gene lookup returns CDR1 MNHEY and CDR2 SMNVEV (reference sequence). V was cut by 9 bases and J by 0 bases, with 11 bases left in between. CDR3 amino acids: CARRTELNTEAFF. In nucleotides, the CDR3 is TGTGCCAGGAGGACAGAACTGAACACTGAAGCTTTCTTT.

The table lists this clone with a few counts. The gene calls are TRBV12-5 and TRBJ1-5, with 12 bases fitting TRBD1. Germline V gene sequence: CDR1 LGHNT, CDR2 FRNRAP. The trim removed 0 bases at V and 1 base at J, leaving 7 bases unmatched. The CDR3 loop spans 19 amino acids. The CDR3 DNA reads as TGTGCTAGTGGTTTGGTTGTGGGACAGGGGGCGCGGAGCAATCAGCCCCAGCATTTT. It yields the protein CASGLVVGQGARSNQPQHF.

This clone was observed once. The chain uses TRBV19 and TRBJ1-2, with D perhaps TRBD1 (6 bases). Germline values: CDR1 LNHDA, CDR2 SQIVND (reference sequence). Trimming pared 4 bases from V and 5 bases from J, leaving 11 bases between. The CDR3 extends over 13 amino acids. CDR3 sequence reads: CASSRDKNYGYTF. CDR3 bases: TGTGCCAGTAGTAGGGACAAAAATTATGGCTACACCTTC.

This clone was counted a few times. This sequence joins TRBV5-6 and TRBJ1-1; D is unclear. The V end was cut by 4 bases, the J end by 3 bases, with 19 bases between. CDR3 length: 16 amino acids. Germline-derived CDR1 and CDR2 are SGHDT and YYEEEE. The CDR3, as DNA: TGTGCCAGCAGCCGGATGTCGGGGATCCGGGACACTGAAGCTTTCTTT. This encodes CASSRMSGIRDTEAFF.

This clone was observed once. The chain combines TRBV4-1 with TRBJ2-2; the match to TRBD2 covers 10 bases. With V trimmed by 0 bases and J by 6 bases, 16 bases remained unmatched. This CDR3 is built from 20 residues. Germline V CDR1 and CDR2: MGHRA, YSYEKL. CDR3 amino acids: CASSQDGGLAGAPAPGELFF. The CDR3 region has the DNA TGCGCCAGCAGCCAAGATGGTGGTCTAGCGGGGGCCCCGGCCCCCGGGGAGCTGTTTTTT.

The chain recombines TRBV13 with TRBJ2-1; D not resolved. CDR1 and CDR2 (germline): PRHDT, FYEKMQ (reference sequence). This CDR3 contains 14 residues. The V and J ends lost 0 bases and 7 bases respectively, with 10 bases between them. The CDR3 nucleotides are TGTGCCAGCAGCTTAGGGGGCTCGTGGAATGAGCAGTTCTTC. Translating it yields CASSLGGSWNEQFF.

This chain links TRBV2 with TRBJ2-7, with TRBD1 matching 9 bases. The CDR3 consists of 17 residues. J gave up 3 bases and V 4 bases, and 13 bases lay outside the gene matches. Germline CDR1 reads SNHLY; CDR2 reads FYNNEI. The chain's CDR3 is CASSVEGGQGTLYEQYF. CDR3 nucleotides: TGTGCCAGCAGTGTAGAAGGGGGACAGGGTACCCTCTACGAGCAGTACTTC.

In DNA, the CDR3 is TGTGCCAGCAGTACTAAACAGGGCGGTGAAGCTTTCTTT. Protein product: CASSTKQGGEAFF. This chain connects TRBV28 to TRBJ1-1, with D perhaps matching TRBD1 (6 bases). The V and J ends lost 5 bases and 7 bases respectively, with 14 bases between them. The germline CDR1 and CDR2 sequences are MDHEN and SYDVKM. This CDR3 contains 13 residues.

This clone was observed a few times. V is TRBV27 and J is TRBJ2-1; the match to TRBD2 covers 8 bases. CDR3 size: 17 residues. CDR1 is MNHEY and CDR2 is SMNVEV in the germline V gene (reference sequence). V was clipped by 5 bases and J by 0 bases; unmatched bases: 9. CDR3 in amino acids: CASSRPLAGLSYNEQFF. CDR3 bases: TGTGCCAGCAGTCGTCCCCTAGCGGGCCTCTCCTACAATGAGCAGTTCTTC.

The genes are TRBV21-1 and TRBJ2-7; the tabulated D call, TRBD1, remains unverified against the DNA. TRBV21-1 is assigned pseudogene status. CDR3 length equals 16 residues. CDR3 loop: CASTEERDRDDYEQYF. CDR3 DNA: TGTGCCAGCACCGAAGAAAGGGACAGGGACGACTACGAGCAGTACTTC.

J is TRBJ1-5 and V is TRBV19, with D perhaps matching TRBD1 (5 bases). CDR1 and CDR2 from the germline V gene are LNHDA and SQIVND (reference sequence). The CDR3 is 15 residues long. The V end lost 6 bases, the J end lost 0 bases, and 12 bases lay between the germline ends. CDR3 loop: CASSTDRYSNQPQHF. The CDR3 nucleotides read TGTGCCAGTAGCACTGACAGATATAGCAATCAGCCCCAGCATTTT.

The rearrangement joins TRBV28 to TRBJ2-6; TRBD1 agrees at 8 bases. The CDR3 totals 18 residues. The J segment lost 1 base and the V segment lost 0 bases, leaving 5 bases of the junction unmatched. Germline V gene sequence: CDR1 MDHEN, CDR2 SYDVKM. CDR3 amino acids: CASSLWDRDRSGANVLTF. CDR3 DNA: TGTGCCAGCAGTTTATGGGACAGGGATCGATCTGGGGCCAACGTCCTGACTTTC.

The chain uses TRBV4-2 and TRBJ1-1; TRBD1 might be the D (5 bases). In germline, CDR1 is LGHNA, CDR2 YNFKEQ. The V end was cut by 4 bases, the J end by 2 bases, with 8 bases between. The CDR3 sequence is 13 residues long. The CDR3 sequence: CASSRTHNTEAFF. DNA for the CDR3: TGTGCCAGCAGCCGGACACATAACACTGAAGCTTTCTTT.

The chain links TRBV5-1 to TRBJ2-5; D not certain. The germline V gene has CDR1 SGHRS and CDR2 YFSETQ. CDR3 length: 14 residues. V dropped 0 bases and J dropped 2 bases, with 8 bases sitting between them. The CDR3, as DNA: TGCGCCAGCAGCTTGGGCGGAAGTCAAGAGACCCAGTACTTC. As protein: CASSLGGSQETQYF.

The chain is built from TRBV29-1 and TRBJ1-3, with D possibly being TRBD1 (5 bases). This CDR3 comprises 17 residues. V was cut by 4 bases and J by 0 bases, with 19 bases left in between. Germline CDR1 is SQVTM and CDR2 is ANQGSEA. The CDR3 DNA is TGCAGCGTTGTATATGATAGCAGGGCGAGCTCTGGAAACACCATATATTTT. Amino acids: CSVVYDSRASSGNTIYF.

This chain connects TRBV4-3 to TRBJ2-1, with D uncertain. There are 13 residues in the CDR3. V lost 1 base, J lost 5 bases, and 6 bases lay in between. Per the germline V gene, CDR1 is LGHNA and CDR2 is YSLEER. The CDR3 DNA sequence: TGCGCCAGCAGCCAAGCCGGAGACAATGAGCAGTTCTTC. Protein sequence: CASSQAGDNEQFF.

This clone has just one count. V and J are TRBV5-5 and TRBJ2-7; 8 bases are shared with TRBD2. V lost 6 bases to trimming and J lost 4 bases; unmatched junction nucleotides: 9. The germline gives CDR1 SGHKS, CDR2 YYEKEE (reference sequence). The CDR3 is 14 residues long. The CDR3 DNA follows: TGTGCCAGCATGCCGGGACTAGAGAAATACGAGCAGTACTTC. It encodes CASMPGLEKYEQYF.

V usage is TRBV6-1 and J usage is TRBJ2-4, with a weak D call TRBD1 (6 bases). Per germline, CDR1 MNHNS and CDR2 SASEGT. Trimming took 11 bases from V and 1 from J, leaving 9 bases between them. The length of the CDR3 is 12 residues. As DNA, the CDR3 is TGTGCCGTCCAGGGGGCCAAAAACATTCAGTACTTC. It translates to CAVQGAKNIQYF.

A single count supports this clone. The chain uses TRBV4-2 and TRBJ1-2; TRBD1 agrees at 7 bases. The CDR3 is 16 amino acids. Germline CDR1 LGHNA, CDR2 YNFKEQ. J was trimmed by 1 base and V by 4 bases; bases with no gene match: 9. The CDR3 here is CASSLPRQGFNYGYTF. Here the CDR3 DNA reads TGTGCCAGCAGCCTGCCCAGACAGGGTTTTAACTATGGCTACACCTTC.

This chain uses TRBV5-6 with TRBJ2-2, with D perhaps matching TRBD1 (5 bases). The CDR3 is 16 amino acids. V lost 0 bases, J lost 5 bases, and 14 bases lay in between. Germline lookup yields CDR1 SGHDT and CDR2 YYEEEE. CDR3 residues: CASSLGQIERTGELFF. The CDR3 DNA reads as TGTGCCAGCAGCTTGGGACAGATTGAAAGAACCGGGGAGCTGTTTTTT.

This chain connects TRBV6-1 to TRBJ1-5; 11 positions match TRBD1. Unmatched junction bases numbered 8, after V lost 4 bases and J lost 0 bases. From germline, CDR1 is MNHNS and CDR2 SASEGT. The length of the CDR3 is 18 residues. For the CDR3, the DNA is TGTGCCAGCAGTGGGGGGGACAGGGGGGCTGTTAGCAATCAGCCCCAGCATTTT. Its translation is CASSGGDRGAVSNQPQHF.

Only a few counts were recorded for this clone. Written as DNA, the CDR3 is TGTGCCAGCAGCATAGCGGGAGAATCGAACATTCAGTACTTC. Its protein is CASSIAGESNIQYF. The J gene is TRBJ2-4, the V gene TRBV28, with 9 bases identical to TRBD2. The CDR3 covers 14 residues. CDR1 MDHEN and CDR2 SYDVKM come from the germline V gene. Losses at the gene ends were 6 bases for V and 7 bases for J; bases not matched to a gene: 7.

V and J are TRBV4-1 and TRBJ1-5, with D maybe TRBD1 (5 bases). The germline V and J ends were trimmed by 4 bases and 5 bases, with 12 bases remaining between them. This CDR3 region has 14 residues. Germline values: CDR1 MGHRA, CDR2 YSYEKL. The CDR3 DNA reads as TGCGCCAGCAGCCCCCAGGACACCTATCAGCCCCAGCATTTT. Translation: CASSPQDTYQPQHF.

The chain couples TRBV7-2 to TRBJ2-7, with TRBD1 matching over 7 bases. With V trimmed by 5 bases and J by 4 bases, 8 bases remained unmatched. The CDR3 is 14 residues long. Germline V CDR1 and CDR2: SGHTA, FQGNSA. CDR3 bases: TGTGCCAGCAGCCCACGACAGGGAGAGTACGAGCAGTACTTC. Its protein is CASSPRQGEYEQYF.

A single count supports this clone. The CDR3 sequence: CASSITYGTGSYEQYF. The CDR3, as DNA: TGTGCCAGCAGCATCACCTACGGGACAGGGTCCTACGAGCAGTACTTC. The rearrangement joins TRBV7-9 to TRBJ2-7; the match to TRBD1 covers 9 bases. CDR1 and CDR2 from the germline V gene are SEHNR and FQNEAQ (reference sequence). The CDR3 length is 16 residues. With 5 bases clipped from V and 1 base from J, the junction kept 9 bases outside the gene matches.

The chain has TRBV27 and TRBJ2-2; D is undetermined. Germline V CDR1 and CDR2: MNHEY, SMNVEV (reference sequence). CDR3 length equals 15 residues. V was pared by 6 bases and J by 2 bases, with 13 bases between. The CDR3 loop is CASRSDSFNTGELFF. The DNA for the CDR3 is TGTGCCAGCAGGAGTGACTCATTTAACACCGGGGAGCTGTTTTTT.

The genes are TRBV19 and TRBJ1-5; D is ambiguous. Germline loops: CDR1 LNHDA, CDR2 SQIVND (reference sequence). The CDR3 spans 17 residues. Trimming took 2 bases from V and 0 from J, leaving 14 bases between them. CDR3 in DNA: TGTGCCAGTAGTATACCCCCACAGCGGAATAGCAATCAGCCCCAGCATTTT. Residues: CASSIPPQRNSNQPQHF.

This clone was detected only once. The chain recombines TRBV5-6 with TRBJ2-3, with TRBD1 identical over 9 bases. V gave up 2 bases and J gave up 4 bases; unmatched junction bases: 5. CDR1 SGHDT and CDR2 YYEEEE come from the germline V gene. This CDR3 comprises 15 residues. The chain's CDR3 is CASSLRGQGPDTQYF. The CDR3 nucleotides read TGTGCCAGCAGCTTAAGGGGACAGGGCCCAGATACGCAGTATTTT.

The J gene is TRBJ2-7, the V gene TRBV18; 15 bases are shared with TRBD2. Looked up from germline, CDR1 is KGHSH and CDR2 is LQKENI. V shed 3 bases, J shed 4 bases, and the junction held 1 base outside the gene matches. The CDR3 contains 15 residues. The chain's CDR3 is CASSPGTSGRYEQYF. The DNA for the CDR3 is TGTGCCAGCTCACCCGGGACTAGCGGGAGGTACGAGCAGTACTTC.